The present TCR beta chain was sequenced within a study of blood T cells in healthy people across ages (dated by TCRdb to the mid-2010s). In the study overall: In model experiments, roughly one uniquely barcoded TCR beta cDNA molecule per two T cells was captured by template switching. The study measured age-related changes in TCR beta repertoire diversity using deep sequencing normalized with unique cDNA molecular identifiers. For two donors (one aged 18 to 29 and one aged 80 or older), the study analyzed two additional independent replicas of 1 million unique cDNA reads from the same blood draw. To avoid experimental bias, donors of different ages were spread randomly across the sequencing lanes. The donors were divided into four age groups: young (average 16 years), middle-aged (roughly 42), aged (approximately 64) and long-lived (about 90).

Study-wide findings and limitations: As age increased, observed TCR beta diversity per million T cells dropped in a roughly linear way, and a significant reduction was already evident by age 40. Donor CMV infection status was unknown, potentially confounding age-related changes in expanded clonotypes. The long-lived group showed more naive CD4+ T cells, fewer expanded clones and increased TCR diversity than the aged group, suggesting age selection. The percentage of naive T cells measured by flow cytometry correlated strongly with observed TCR beta diversity. Total diversity estimates from one million sequenced T cells were considered lower bounds and underestimates. Because profiling used bulk unsorted PBMCs, naive and antigen-experienced compartments could not be compared conclusively.

The library was prepared using 5' RACE. For sequencing, an Illumina HiSeq 2500 was employed. A second PCR of about 7 to 12 cycles was run with a J-beta primer mix and a sample-barcoded 5' primer. A template-switch 5' adaptor carrying 12 random nucleotides introduced a unique molecular identifier onto each TCR beta cDNA molecule. Each sample yielded at least 2.5 million CDR3-containing paired-end reads. First-strand cDNA synthesis was performed from all RNA using the Mint cDNA synthesis kit, with priming by a TRBC-specific oligonucleotide. All cDNA was treated with uracil-DNA glycosylase and then went through a first 18-cycle PCR with the universal primers M1SS and BC2_uni_R. Turning to the authors' computational methods: Normalization of each sample was performed by random selection of 1 million high-quality reads, each carrying a distinct molecular identifier. Reads with shared molecular identifiers were discarded instead of being binned into consensus sequences. CDR3 identification, clonotype clustering and error correction used MiTCR with a Q25 quality threshold and the strictest error-elimination algorithm. Lower-bound total TCR beta diversity was estimated with a nonparametric unseen species model using Euler transformation. TCRdb trimmed public reads at Q25 via fastp, called clones via MiXCR and kept in-frame beta chains. Every CDR3 protein is listed once, alongside the most common genes and DNA of its rows. The V and J calls here are based on TCRdb, not the publication. The sample table records about 640,000 distinct CDR3 sequences; under 65% of these occur just once. The ten largest account for 35% to 40% of the sample.

Of note for this clonotype: The specificity of this receptor is unknown. Base qualities were left out, and no much larger clone turns up one base away.

Donors were a few dozen systemically healthy Caucasian individuals from Russia aged roughly 6 to 100 years. Approximately 9 milliliters of peripheral blood were collected from each donor into EDTA-treated Vacutainer tubes. Ficoll-Paque density-gradient centrifugation was used to isolate PBMCs, with at least 6 million per sample. Trizol reagent was used to extract total RNA from PBMCs, with at least 6 micrograms per sample. For every donor, flow cytometry on a PBMC aliquot measured the percentage of naive CD45RAhigh/CD27high T cells. The CDR3, cysteine through phenylalanine, is 14 amino acids long. Kept here is only the CDR3 DNA, which spans 42 bases and is read in frame from base 1. The germline V gene (reference sequence) yields WNHNN for CDR1 and SYGVQD for CDR2. V ends up 4 bases short and J 6 bases short, with an unmatched junction base count of 9.

This receptor was obtained from a man in his fifties or sixties in good health. Material for sequencing was blood. Recombination linked TRBV10-1 to TRBJ2-7, with TRBD1 matching 7 junction bases. The CDR3 region: CASSAGGPPSEQYF. The bases are TGCGCCAGCAGTGCAGGGGGTCCCCCTTCCGAGCAGTACTTC.